This T cell receptor (beta chain) originates from a study of T-cell reconstitution after alpha-beta-depleted transplantation in children. CDR3 length: 16 amino acids. Germline V gene data show CDR1 as SGHAT and CDR2 as FQNNGV. Trimming took 1 base from V and 8 from J; bases not matched to a gene: 10. Unique molecular identifiers were built into the TCRbeta library. TCRdb reanalysed the PCR reads using MiXCR and keeps one entry per CDR3 protein. The sample shows around 410,000 distinct CDR3 sequences, approximately 11% of them seen only once. The genes are TRBV11-2 and TRBJ1-2; 10 bases fit TRBD1. This TCR was recovered from a human donor who donated a stem cell graft to a child with acute myeloid leukemia. The material was PBMCs from the stem cell graft donor, obtained from the stem cell graft. CDR3 coding DNA: TGTGCCAGCAGCTTAGTGGTTAGGGACAGGGGCTCCGGCTACACCTTC. This sequence encodes CASSLVVRDRGSGYTF.